The clone carrying this T cell receptor beta chain was seen more than once but under ten times. Its antigen is not identified. The data were taken from a study of OX40 agonist ivuxolimab in advanced cancers. Findings of the study overall: Some nonresponders likewise displayed low normalized T-cell clonal expansion.

The data were produced by immunoSEQ multiplex PCR, yet TCRdb's version contains in-frame clones alone and is incomplete. Of over 35,000 clones listed, 70% to 90% are singletons. Looked up from germline, CDR1 is SGHRS and CDR2 is YFSETQ. The CDR3 is made up of 18 amino acids. The V gene end was trimmed by 8 bases and the J gene end by 6 bases; junction bases not matched to a gene: 19. No patient had autoimmune disease or received systemic immunosuppression. The sequence was collected from an adult with an advanced solid tumor such as melanoma, head and neck, liver or kidney cancer. The V and J genes are TRBV5-1 and TRBJ2-2, with 10 bases fitting TRBD1. This specimen was CD4+ or CD8+ T cells sorted from blood, taken in a trial of the OX40 agonist ivuxolimab. The CDR3 reads CASSGTGVFMGGAGELFF. CDR3 nucleotide sequence: TGCGCCAGTTCCGGGACAGGGGTTTTCATGGGCGGCGCCGGGGAGCTGTTTTTT.